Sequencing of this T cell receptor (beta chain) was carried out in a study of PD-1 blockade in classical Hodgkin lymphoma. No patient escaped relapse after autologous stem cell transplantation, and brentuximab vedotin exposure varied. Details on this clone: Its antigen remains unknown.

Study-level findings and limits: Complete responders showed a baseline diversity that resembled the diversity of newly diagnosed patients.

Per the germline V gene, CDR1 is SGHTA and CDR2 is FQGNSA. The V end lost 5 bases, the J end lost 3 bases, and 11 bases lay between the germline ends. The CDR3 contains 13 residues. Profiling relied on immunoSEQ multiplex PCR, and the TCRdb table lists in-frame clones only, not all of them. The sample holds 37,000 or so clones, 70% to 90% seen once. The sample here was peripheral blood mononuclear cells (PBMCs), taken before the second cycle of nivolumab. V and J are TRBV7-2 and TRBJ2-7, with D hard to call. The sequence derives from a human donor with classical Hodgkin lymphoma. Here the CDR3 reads CASSPRVYYEQYF. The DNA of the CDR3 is TGTGCCAGCAGCCCAAGGGTTTACTACGAGCAGTACTTC.